This TCR beta chain originates from a study of T cells after yellow fever vaccination. Trimming stripped 2 bases from V and 6 bases from J, with 16 bases between. The CDR3 is 15 residues long. CDR1 and CDR2 from the germline V gene are MDHEN and SYDVKM. TCRdb independently ran MiXCR on the 5' RACE reads; one entry per CDR3 protein. The sample contains about 120,000 distinct CDR3 sequences, 12% to 15% of which appear only once. Sample: CD8+ T cells sorted from PBMCs, taken 5 days after the yellow fever booster vaccination. The source of this sequence is a man younger than 30 who received the YFV17D yellow fever vaccine. The V call is TRBV28, the J call TRBJ1-2, with no clear D. Here the CDR3 reads CASSLVEGSAHGYTF. CDR3 nucleotides: TGTGCCAGCAGTTTAGTTGAGGGTTCGGCTCATGGCTACACCTTC.